Listed here are 15 T cell receptor beta chains from one sample, sequenced in a study of regulatory T cells in long-lasting Graves disease. Documented time point: newly diagnosed GD, antithyroid drugs for less than 3 months. PBMCs were the source of the RNA used for TCR sequencing. Arm-PCR of CDR3 regions with iRepertoire HTBI primers generated TCR beta libraries. TCRdb ran MiXCR on the multiplex PCR reads and lists one entry per CDR3 protein. The sample shows about 540,000 distinct CDR3 sequences, approximately 13% of them seen only once. These same records also appear under a second study, on T cells in Graves' hyperthyroidism and ophthalmopathy.

Sequencing used peripheral blood mononuclear cells (PBMCs), obtained at new diagnosis, from a patient treated with antithyroid drugs. Every receptor here comes from a man in his thirties or forties with Graves disease.

The table lists this clonotype with a few counts. The CDR3: CAWSVDSTGSVTGELFF. In nucleotides, the CDR3 is TGTGCCTGGAGTGTGGATTCGACCGGGTCCGTCACCGGGGAGCTGTTTTTT. The chain has TRBV30 and TRBJ2-2; D is unclear. The CDR3 is 17 amino acids. Germline CDR1 reads GTSNPN; CDR2 reads SVGIG (reference sequence). V was cut by 0 bases and J by 4 bases, with 18 bases left in between.

This clonotype has at least ten counts. This chain joins TRBV2 and TRBJ2-2, with TRBD2 matching over 7 bases. Germline CDR1 is SNHLY and CDR2 is FYNNEI. With 5 bases clipped from V and 1 base from J, the junction kept 7 bases outside the gene matches. The CDR3 covers 16 residues. The DNA of the CDR3 is TGTGCCAGCAGTCAGCAAGGCGGGAGGAACACCGGGGAGCTGTTTTTT. It translates to CASSQQGGRNTGELFF. Filled out from reference TRBV2 and TRBJ2-2, the complete variable domain reads EPEVTQTPSHQVTQMGQEVILRCVPISNHLYFYWYRQILGQKVEFLVSFYNNEISEKSEIFDDQFSVERPDGSNFTLKIRSTKLEDSAMYFCASSQQGGRNTGELFFGEGSRLTVL.

This clonotype was recorded many times. CDR3 loop: CASSPSRGWYEQYF. The CDR3 DNA reads as TGTGCCAGCAGTCCCTCTAGGGGGTGGTACGAGCAGTACTTC. The rearrangement uses TRBV27 and TRBJ2-7; weak D call: TRBD1 (6 bases). Germline V gene lookup returns CDR1 MNHEY and CDR2 SMNVEV (reference sequence). The V end lost 5 bases, the J end lost 4 bases, and 15 bases lay between the germline ends. The CDR3 loop spans 14 amino acids.

In its sample, this clonotype was seen many times. The rearrangement uses TRBV12-5 and TRBJ2-5, with a tentative D call TRBD2 (6 bases). V lost 7 bases and J lost 5, with 17 bases in between. The CDR3 has 14 amino acids. Germline V gives CDR1 LGHNT, CDR2 FRNRAP. In DNA form, the CDR3 reads TGTGCTAGTGCTCCCCAGGGTCGGGGGGAGACCCAGTACTTC. It is translated as CASAPQGRGETQYF. Drawing the rest from reference TRBV12-5 and TRBJ2-5, the complete variable domain is DARVTQTPRHKVTEMGQEVTMRCQPILGHNTVFWYRQTMMQGLELLAYFRNRAPLDDSGMPKDRFSAEMPDATLATLKIQPSEPRDSAVYFCASAPQGRGETQYFGPGTRLLVL.

This clonotype showed up many times. The V and J genes are TRBV11-3 and TRBJ2-7; D is perhaps TRBD1 (5 bases). The CDR3 runs 13 residues. Trimming removed 0 bases at V and 6 bases at J, with 9 bases between. CDR1 SGHNT and CDR2 YENEEA come from the germline V gene. CDR3: CASSLEAQGEQYF. CDR3 DNA sequence: TGTGCCAGCAGCTTAGAGGCCCAGGGCGAGCAGTACTTC. The variable domain in full, with the rest retrieved from reference TRBV11-3 and TRBJ2-7, is EAGVVQSPRYKIIEKKQPVAFWCNPISGHNTLYWYLQNLGQGPELLIRYENEEAVDDSQLPKDRFSAERLKGVDSTLKIQPAELGDSAVYLCASSLEAQGEQYFGPGTRLTVT.

This clonotype was seen many times. The chain joins TRBV30 to TRBJ1-2; TRBD1 might be the D (5 bases). The CDR3 runs to 13 residues. The germline V and J ends were trimmed by 5 bases and 7 bases, with 17 bases remaining between them. Germline V gene lookup returns CDR1 GTSNPN and CDR2 SVGIG (reference sequence). The DNA of the CDR3 is TGTGCCTGGGGAGGGCAGGGTTTGGCTGGCTACACCTTC. This codes for CAWGGQGLAGYTF.

CDR3: CASSPPRAGNYGYTF. CDR3 DNA sequence: TGCGCCAGCAGCCCGCCGCGGGCGGGAAACTATGGCTACACCTTC. The J gene is TRBJ1-2, the V gene TRBV5-1, with D hard to call. This CDR3 has 15 residues. Germline V gene sequence: CDR1 SGHRS, CDR2 YFSETQ. V gave up 4 bases and J gave up 2 bases, with 15 bases separating them.

CDR3 protein: CASSPYGEGEQYF. The CDR3 region has the DNA TGTGCCAGCAGCCCCTACGGGGAGGGCGAGCAGTACTTC. The chain recombines TRBV3-1 with TRBJ2-7; TRBD2 aligns across 7 bases. The CDR3 extends over 13 amino acids. Germline CDR1 is LGHDT and CDR2 is YNNKEL (reference sequence). The V and J ends lost 4 bases and 6 bases, in that order; junction bases with no gene match: 6.

A few counts support this clonotype. The rearrangement uses TRBV20-1 and TRBJ1-1; 7 positions match TRBD1. This CDR3 spans 14 amino acids. V trimming: 4 bases; J trimming: 1 base; junction bases outside the gene matches: 6. Germline V gene sequence: CDR1 DFQATT, CDR2 SNEGSKA (reference sequence). CDR3 bases: TGCAGTGCTACCGAATACAGGGGGAACACTGAAGCTTTCTTT. Its protein product is CSATEYRGNTEAFF.

Ten or more counts support this clonotype. The chain uses TRBV10-2 and TRBJ2-3; D remains unclear. The CDR3 length is 14 residues. Germline CDR1 reads WSHSY; CDR2 reads SAAADI. V lost 3 bases to trimming and J lost 0 bases, with 7 bases between them. This CDR3 is CASSDGQSTDTQYF. CDR3 sequence (DNA): TGCGCCAGCAGTGACGGGCAAAGCACAGATACGCAGTATTTT.

This clonotype was picked up many times. The chain links TRBV3-1 to TRBJ1-2; the D gene is possibly TRBD1 (5 bases). CDR1 and CDR2 (germline): LGHDT, YNNKEL (reference sequence). The CDR3 length is 14 residues. The V end lost 4 bases, the J end lost 2 bases, and 11 bases lay between the germline ends. The CDR3 DNA sequence: TGTGCCAGCAGCCTTCGGACACCGAACTATGGCTACACCTTC. Protein sequence: CASSLRTPNYGYTF.

The rearrangement uses TRBV7-8 and TRBJ1-1; D is unclear. The CDR3 has 12 amino acids. The V and J ends lost 5 bases and 6 bases respectively, with 10 bases between them. Germline values: CDR1 SGHVS, CDR2 FQNEAQ. The CDR3 sequence: CASSQYEAEAFF. In DNA form, the CDR3 reads TGTGCCAGCAGCCAATACGAGGCTGAAGCTTTCTTT.

Ten or more counts support this clonotype. This chain links TRBV7-9 with TRBJ2-1, with 10 nucleotides matching TRBD2. This CDR3 has 14 residues. Looked up from germline, CDR1 is SEHNR and CDR2 is FQNEAQ (reference sequence). Trimming removed 4 bases from V and 8 bases from J; junction bases left unmatched: 5. Here the CDR3 DNA reads TGTGCCAGCAGCTACCAAGCGGGGGGGGATGAGCAGTTCTTC. It translates to CASSYQAGGDEQFF.

This rearrangement joins TRBV18 to TRBJ1-5; 10 bases line up with TRBD1. Per germline, CDR1 KGHSH and CDR2 LQKENI. CDR3 length equals 16 residues. With 4 bases clipped from V and 0 bases from J, the junction kept 3 bases outside the gene matches. The CDR3 reads CASSRQGASSNQPQHF. As DNA, the CDR3 is TGTGCCAGCTCACGACAGGGGGCGAGTAGCAATCAGCCCCAGCATTTT.

J is TRBJ2-7 and V is TRBV7-9; TRBD1 matches at 7 bases. From germline, CDR1 is SEHNR and CDR2 FQNEAQ (reference sequence). V lost 4 bases to trimming and J lost 3 bases; unmatched junction nucleotides: 9. This CDR3 has 15 amino acids. DNA of the CDR3: TGTGCCAGCAGCTCCGGGACAGACAGTTTCTACGAGCAGTACTTC. This translates into CASSSGTDSFYEQYF.